This TCR beta chain was obtained from a study of T cell responses to AZD1222 COVID-19 vaccine. Study overall: Pooling covered second doses at about 4 or about 12 weeks.

Repertoires were generated with immunoSEQ multiplex PCR, while TCRdb's copy carries only in-frame clones and drops some. This table has tens of thousands of clones, about nine tenths appearing once. This clone was seen only a few times. The source material was peripheral blood, sampled on day 0 of AZD1222 vaccination. This receptor was taken from an adult in good health.

The CDR3 loop reads CASSLFGGSRFF. As DNA, the CDR3 is TGCGCCAGCAGCTTGTTCGGCGGCTCTAGGTTCTTC. The chain carries TRBV5-1 and TRBJ2-1; the D is unclear. V was cut by 1 base and J by 15 bases, with 14 bases left in between. From germline, CDR1 is SGHRS and CDR2 YFSETQ. This CDR3 region has 12 residues.